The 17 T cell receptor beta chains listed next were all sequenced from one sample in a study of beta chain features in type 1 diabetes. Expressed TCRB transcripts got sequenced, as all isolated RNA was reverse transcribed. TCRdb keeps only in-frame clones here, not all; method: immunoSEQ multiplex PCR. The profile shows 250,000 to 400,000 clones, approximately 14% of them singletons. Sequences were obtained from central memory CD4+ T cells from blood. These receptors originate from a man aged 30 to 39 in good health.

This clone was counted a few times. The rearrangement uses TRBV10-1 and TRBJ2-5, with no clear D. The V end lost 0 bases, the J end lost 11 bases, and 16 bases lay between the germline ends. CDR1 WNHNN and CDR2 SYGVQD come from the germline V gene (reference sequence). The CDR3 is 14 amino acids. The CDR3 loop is CASSESGIGARQYF. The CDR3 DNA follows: TGCGCCAGCAGTGAGTCAGGTATTGGAGCACGTCAGTACTTC.

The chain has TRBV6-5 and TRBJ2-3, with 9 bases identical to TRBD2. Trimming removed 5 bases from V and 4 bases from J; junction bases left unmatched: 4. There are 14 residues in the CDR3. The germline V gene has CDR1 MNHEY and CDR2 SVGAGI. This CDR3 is CASSTRTSADTQYF. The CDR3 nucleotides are TGTGCCAGCAGTACCCGGACTAGCGCAGATACGCAGTATTTT.

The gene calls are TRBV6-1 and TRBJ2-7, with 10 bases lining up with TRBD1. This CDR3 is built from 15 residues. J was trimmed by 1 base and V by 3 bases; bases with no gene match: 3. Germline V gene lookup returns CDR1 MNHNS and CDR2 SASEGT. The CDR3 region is CASSDPGQGSYEQYV. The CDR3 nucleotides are TGTGCCAGCAGTGATCCGGGACAGGGGTCCTACGAGCAGTACGTC.

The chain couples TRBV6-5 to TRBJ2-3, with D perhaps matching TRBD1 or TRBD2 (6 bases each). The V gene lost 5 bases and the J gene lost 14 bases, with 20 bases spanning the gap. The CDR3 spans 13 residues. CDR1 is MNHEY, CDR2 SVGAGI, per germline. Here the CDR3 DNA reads TGTGCCAGCAGTACGGACGGTGGGGGGCTCAGGTATTTT. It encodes CASSTDGGGLRYF.

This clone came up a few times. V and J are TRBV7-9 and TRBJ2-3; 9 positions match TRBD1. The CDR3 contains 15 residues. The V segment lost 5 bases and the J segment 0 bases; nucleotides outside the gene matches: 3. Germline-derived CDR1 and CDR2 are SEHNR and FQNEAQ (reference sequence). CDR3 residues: CASSRDRASTDTQYF. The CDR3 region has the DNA TGTGCCAGCAGCCGGGACAGGGCGAGCACAGATACGCAGTATTTT.

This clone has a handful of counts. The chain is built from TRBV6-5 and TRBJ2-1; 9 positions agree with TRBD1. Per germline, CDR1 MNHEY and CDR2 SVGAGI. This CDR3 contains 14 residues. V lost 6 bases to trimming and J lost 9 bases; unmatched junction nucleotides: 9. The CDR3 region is CASRTGQGSFEQFF. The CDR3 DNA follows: TGTGCCAGCAGAACGGGACAGGGTTCGTTTGAGCAGTTCTTC.

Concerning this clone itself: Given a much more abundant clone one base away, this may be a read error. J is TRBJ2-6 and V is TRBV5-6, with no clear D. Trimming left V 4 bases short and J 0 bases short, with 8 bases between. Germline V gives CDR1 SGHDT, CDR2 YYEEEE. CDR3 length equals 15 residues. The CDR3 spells CASSLSVSGANVLTF. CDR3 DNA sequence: TGTGCCAGCAGCCTCAGTGTCTCTGGGGCCAACGTCCTGACTTTC.

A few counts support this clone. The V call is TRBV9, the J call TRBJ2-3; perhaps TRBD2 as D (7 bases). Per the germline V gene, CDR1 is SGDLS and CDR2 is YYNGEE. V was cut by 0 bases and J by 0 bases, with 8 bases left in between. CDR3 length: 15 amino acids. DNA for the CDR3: TGTGCCAGCAGCGTAGAGGGGGGGAGCACAGATACGCAGTATTTT. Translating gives CASSVEGGSTDTQYF.

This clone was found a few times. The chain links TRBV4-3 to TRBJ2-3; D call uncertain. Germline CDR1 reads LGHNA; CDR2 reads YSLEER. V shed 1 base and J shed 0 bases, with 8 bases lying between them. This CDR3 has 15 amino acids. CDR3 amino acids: CASSQVRASTDTQYF. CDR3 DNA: TGCGCCAGCAGCCAAGTTAGGGCTAGCACAGATACGCAGTATTTT.

The CDR3 bases are TGTGCCAGTAAATACCGGGACGGAAACATTCAGTACTTC. It is translated as CASKYRDGNIQYF. This sequence joins TRBV19 and TRBJ2-4; either TRBD1 or TRBD2 may supply D (5 bases each). Per germline, CDR1 LNHDA and CDR2 SQIVND (reference sequence). Between the trimmed V and J ends, which lost 7 bases and 6 bases, there was a span of 13 bases. This CDR3 contains 13 residues.

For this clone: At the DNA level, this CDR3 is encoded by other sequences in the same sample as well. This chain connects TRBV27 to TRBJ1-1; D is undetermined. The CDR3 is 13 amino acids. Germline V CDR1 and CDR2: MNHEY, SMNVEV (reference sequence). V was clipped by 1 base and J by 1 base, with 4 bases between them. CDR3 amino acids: CASSLLGNTEAFF. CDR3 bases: TGTGCCAGCAGTTTATTAGGGAACACTGAAGCTTTCTTT.

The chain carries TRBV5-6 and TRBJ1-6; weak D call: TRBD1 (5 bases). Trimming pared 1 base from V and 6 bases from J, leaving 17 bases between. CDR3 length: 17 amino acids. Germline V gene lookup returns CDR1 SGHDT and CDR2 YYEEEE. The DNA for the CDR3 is TGTGCCAGCAGCTTGTTGGGACGACAAGGGGTTAATTCACCCCTCCACTTT. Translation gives CASSLLGRQGVNSPLHF.

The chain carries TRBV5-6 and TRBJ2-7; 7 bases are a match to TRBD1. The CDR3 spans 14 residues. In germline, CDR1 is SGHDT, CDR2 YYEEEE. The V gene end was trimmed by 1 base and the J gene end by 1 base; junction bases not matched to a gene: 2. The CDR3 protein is CASSLRDRSYEQYV. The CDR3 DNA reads TGTGCCAGCAGCTTGAGGGACAGATCCTACGAGCAGTACGTC.

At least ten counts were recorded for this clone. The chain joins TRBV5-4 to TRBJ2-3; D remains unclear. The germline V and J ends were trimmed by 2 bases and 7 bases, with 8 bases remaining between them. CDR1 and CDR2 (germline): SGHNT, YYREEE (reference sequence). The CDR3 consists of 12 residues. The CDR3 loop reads CASSLSANTQYF. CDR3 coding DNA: TGTGCCAGCAGCTTATCAGCAAATACGCAGTATTTT.

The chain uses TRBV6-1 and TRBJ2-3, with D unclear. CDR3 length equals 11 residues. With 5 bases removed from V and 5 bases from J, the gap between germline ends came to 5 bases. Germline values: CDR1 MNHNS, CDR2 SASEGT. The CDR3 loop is CASSPVDTQYF. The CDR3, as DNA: TGTGCCAGCAGTCCCGTAGATACGCAGTATTTT.

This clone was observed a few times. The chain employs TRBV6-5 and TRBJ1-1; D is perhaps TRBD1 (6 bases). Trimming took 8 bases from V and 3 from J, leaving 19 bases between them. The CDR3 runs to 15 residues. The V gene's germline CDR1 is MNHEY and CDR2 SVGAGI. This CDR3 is CASGRTDLIHTEAFF. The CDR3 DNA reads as TGTGCCAGCGGGAGGACAGACTTAATTCACACTGAAGCTTTCTTT.

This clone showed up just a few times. CDR3: CASSPGSGVRDEQFF. The CDR3 DNA sequence: TGCGCCAGCAGCCCGGGATCGGGAGTAAGGGATGAGCAGTTCTTC. The gene calls are TRBV5-1 and TRBJ2-1; tentative D call: TRBD2 (6 bases). Germline CDR1 and CDR2: SGHRS and YFSETQ. The CDR3 runs 15 residues. V lost 4 bases and J lost 8, with 19 bases in between. The variable domain in full, with the rest retrieved from reference TRBV5-1 and TRBJ2-1, is KAGVTQTPRYLIKTRGQQVTLSCSPISGHRSVSWYQQTPGQGLQFLFEYFSETQRNKGNFPGRFSGRQFSNSRSEMNVSTLELGDSALYLCASSPGSGVRDEQFFGPGTRLTVL.